The source of this T cell receptor beta chain is a study of cytomegalovirus exposure and HLA in healthy donors. Regarding the study as a whole: Cytomegalovirus-associated TCR beta chains were listed, numbering 150 to 200. Rarity marked most TCR sequences, yet some public TCRs occurred in many donors.

The assay was immunoSEQ multiplex PCR, and TCRdb's table has in-frame clones only and misses some. The table records roughly 300,000 clones, about nine tenths of them present only once. For this clone: Its antigen remains unknown.

This CDR3 region has 16 residues. The V gene's germline CDR1 is SGHNT and CDR2 YYREEE (reference sequence). V dropped 3 bases and J dropped 5; count of bases not matched to a gene: 14. The sequence was collected from a woman in her twenties or thirties in good health and CMV-seropositive. Source material: PBMCs. The rearrangement joins TRBV5-4 to TRBJ2-7, with 7 bases identical to TRBD2. The CDR3: CASSWEGRGGNNEQYF. DNA of the CDR3: TGTGCCAGCAGCTGGGAGGGGCGAGGAGGAAATAACGAGCAGTACTTC. Full variable domain (rest looked up from reference TRBV5-4 and TRBJ2-7): ETGVTQSPTHLIKTRGQQVTLRCSSQSGHNTVSWYQQALGQGPQFIFQYYREEENGRGNFPPRFSGLQFPNYSSELNVNALELDDSALYLCASSWEGRGGNNEQYFGPGTRLTVT.